A selection of T cell receptor beta chains follows, all from one sample in a study of blood T cell repertoires in COVID-19. Produced via immunoSEQ multiplex PCR; TCRdb's table is partial and in-frame only. This table holds 250,000 to 300,000 clones, roughly 86% found once. Sequencing input: PBMCs or T cells enriched from blood (not recorded which). All receptors come from a woman in her sixties or seventies who had recovered from COVID-19. The CDR3 runs from the conserved cysteine through the conserved F or W. The order of the fields is D gene, J gene, V gene, clone size, CDR3 DNA, CDR3 protein. A D gene is named only where the DNA matches it firmly. Size is omitted from some rows. Given values are once, few, many or a class for expanded clones.

-,TRBJ1-1,TRBV7-9,-,TGTGCCATCCAGGGTGATGTGACTGAAGCTTTCTTT,CAIQGDVTEAFF
TRBD1,TRBJ2-7,TRBV7-2,-,TGTGCCAGCAGCTTAGGCAGGGGGTACGAGCAGTACTTC,CASSLGRGYEQYF
-,TRBJ2-7,TRBV10-2,-,TGCGCCAGCAGTGAGTCGATATCTAGATCCTACGAGCAGTACTTC,CASSESISRSYEQYF
TRBD2,TRBJ2-1,TRBV10-3,-,TGTGCCATCAGTGAAGAGCTAGCGGGGGTAGGGGATGAGCAGTTCTTC,CAISEELAGVGDEQFF
-,TRBJ1-2,TRBV7-6,-,TGTGCCAGCAGCTTAAGTTCGGCAGGGTTTGATGGCTACACCTTC,CASSLSSAGFDGYTF
-,TRBJ1-4,TRBV19,-,TGTGCCAGTAGCACAGGTAATGAAAAACTGTTTTTT,CASSTGNEKLFF
TRBD2,TRBJ2-1,TRBV5-4,-,TGTGCCAGCAGCGGAACTAGCGACGATGAGCAGTTCTTC,CASSGTSDDEQFF
-,TRBJ2-7,TRBV3-1/TRBV3-2,once,TGTGCCAGCAGCCCCCGCGGAATGCCCGAGCAGTACTTC,CASSPRGMPEQYF
TRBD2,TRBJ2-4,TRBV9,-,TGTGCCAGCAGCTCTAGCGGGAGGGCCGCCAAAAACATTCAGTACTTC,CASSSSGRAAKNIQYF
-,TRBJ2-7,TRBV19,once,TGTGCCACCAGGACGGGGGACCGAAGTCCCTACGAGCAGTACTTC,CATRTGDRSPYEQYF
TRBD1,TRBJ2-7,TRBV30,-,TGTGCCTGGAAAAGGGGGCAGTCCTCCTACGAGCAGTACTTC,CAWKRGQSSYEQYF
TRBD1,TRBJ1-6,TRBV27,-,TGTGCCACCCTGGGGACAGGGGGTTATGGACCCCTCCACTTT,CATLGTGGYGPLHF
TRBD1,TRBJ2-4,TRBV19,-,TGTGCCAGTAGTATCGGGACAGGGGCTATAAAAAACATTCAGTACTTC,CASSIGTGAIKNIQYF
-,TRBJ1-1,TRBV28,-,TGTGCCAGCAGTTTGTACGGGAATGCTTTCTTT,CASSLYGNAFF
-,TRBJ2-1,TRBV20-1,-,TGCAGTGGTAAGCCCGTCTATGAGCAGTTCTTC,CSGKPVYEQFF
TRBD1,TRBJ1-1,TRBV5-1,-,TGCGCCAGCAGAGCCTACACAGGGGAGAACACTGAAGCTTTCTTT,CASRAYTGENTEAFF
-,TRBJ2-5,TRBV11-2,-,TGTGCCAGCAGCTTAGACAGTCAAGAGACCCAGTACTTC,CASSLDSQETQYF
TRBD1,TRBJ1-2,TRBV27,-,TGTGCCAGCAGTTTATCCCGGTCGCGCCTCAAAGGGGGACAGGGGAGTAACTATGGCTACACCTTC,CASSLSRSRLKGGQGSNYGYTF
-,TRBJ2-1,TRBV19,-,TGTGCCAGTAGTCGCACGGAGAAGAACAATGAGCAGTTCTTC,CASSRTEKNNEQFF
TRBD2,TRBJ2-7,TRBV5-1,-,TGCGCCAGCAGCCCAACCACTAGCGGGACGGGAGAGCAGTACTTC,CASSPTTSGTGEQYF